Listed here are 27 T cell receptor beta chains from one sample, sequenced in a study of T cells in Graves' hyperthyroidism and ophthalmopathy. Amplification targeted TCR beta CDR3 regions from RNA transcripts. The HTBI primer set served for first-round RT-PCR of the TCR CDR3. TCRdb re-derived calls from the multiplex PCR reads in MiXCR, one entry per CDR3 protein. The profile shows just under 750,000 distinct CDR3 sequences, roughly a third of them singletons. Sequenced input: blood. Source of these receptors: a woman aged 40-49 years with Graves' hyperthyroidism.

This clonotype appeared many times. The rearrangement links TRBV4-1 to TRBJ1-1; 7 bases are a match to TRBD1. This CDR3 has 15 amino acids. J lost 4 bases, V lost 1 base, and 6 bases had no gene match. The germline gives CDR1 MGHRA, CDR2 YSYEKL. DNA of the CDR3: TGCGCCAGCAGCCAAGGGGCAGGGGGAGGCACTGAAGCTTTCTTT. This codes for CASSQGAGGGTEAFF.

This clonotype was observed at least ten times. The chain carries TRBV19 and TRBJ1-1; D gene uncertain. The V end lost 5 bases, the J end lost 1 base, and 8 bases lay between the germline ends. Germline CDR1 reads LNHDA; CDR2 reads SQIVND (reference sequence). The CDR3 is 13 amino acids. The DNA of the CDR3 is TGTGCCAGTAGTTCGCACAAGAACACTGAAGCTTTCTTT. Amino acids: CASSSHKNTEAFF. Full variable domain (missing parts from reference TRBV19 and TRBJ1-1): DGGITQSPKYLFRKEGQNVTLSCEQNLNHDAMYWYRQDPGQGLRLIYYSQIVNDFQKGDIAEGYSVSREKKESFPLTVTSAQKNPTAFYLCASSSHKNTEAFFGQGTRLTVV.

This clonotype was detected only once. The V call is TRBV3-1, the J call TRBJ1-1; D not resolved. This CDR3 spans 14 amino acids. CDR1 and CDR2 (germline): LGHDT, YNNKEL (reference sequence). Trimming left V 6 bases short and J 1 base short, with 12 bases between. In DNA form, the CDR3 reads TGTGCCAGCAGTCATTATGGGCCGAACACTGAAGCTTTCTTT. As protein: CASSHYGPNTEAFF.

Regarding this clonotype: A much larger clone lies a single base off, so this may be a read error. The chain combines TRBV20-1 with TRBJ2-7; D gene ambiguous. This CDR3 spans 16 amino acids. Germline V CDR1 and CDR2: DFQATT, SNEGSKA (reference sequence). V shed 2 bases and J shed 2 bases, with 19 bases lying between them. The CDR3 DNA follows: TGCAGTGCTAGAAATCGATCTTTGACTGACCCCTACGAGCAGTACTTC. Its protein product is CSARNRSLTDPYEQYF.

Comments on this clonotype: The CDR3 end shows no conserved phenylalanine or tryptophan, and so a read error is likely. The chain recombines TRBV20-1 with TRBJ1-2, with 9 bases lining up with TRBD1. The CDR3 runs 14 residues. The V segment lost 0 bases and the J segment 7 bases; nucleotides outside the gene matches: 6. Germline V gene sequence: CDR1 DFQATT, CDR2 SNEGSKA (reference sequence). This CDR3 reads CSARDRTGATGYTL. The CDR3 nucleotides are TGCAGTGCTAGAGATAGGACAGGGGCTACTGGCTACACCCTC.

This clonotype was recorded at least ten times. The chain recombines TRBV5-6 with TRBJ2-5, with 7 bases matching TRBD1. Trimming cost V 5 bases and J 5 bases; bases outside gene matches: 6. The germline V gene encodes CDR1 SGHDT and CDR2 YYEEEE. This CDR3 has 13 residues. In DNA form, the CDR3 reads TGTGCCAGCAGTCCACAGGGGATTGAGACCCAGTACTTC. Residues: CASSPQGIETQYF.

The chain couples TRBV15 to TRBJ1-2; TRBD1 might be the D (6 bases). The CDR3 loop spans 14 amino acids. Germline CDR1 and CDR2: LNHNV and YYDKDF (reference sequence). V was clipped by 6 bases and J by 3 bases, with 14 bases between them. CDR3 in amino acids: CATSRGAGDYGYTF. For the CDR3, the DNA is TGTGCCACCAGTAGGGGGGCTGGGGACTATGGCTACACCTTC.

The rearrangement links TRBV2 to TRBJ2-3; 12 bases are a match to TRBD2. The CDR3 is 17 residues long. The V and J ends lost 3 bases and 11 bases, in that order; junction bases with no gene match: 15. Germline V gives CDR1 SNHLY, CDR2 FYNNEI. The CDR3 coding sequence is TGTGCCAGCAGTGACACCGTTCTAGCGGGGGGGCCTTATGAGCAGTATTTT. Amino acid sequence: CASSDTVLAGGPYEQYF.

V and J are TRBV6-5 and TRBJ2-2; TRBD2 is a possible D gene (6 bases). Germline V gives CDR1 MNHEY, CDR2 SVGAGI. V lost 5 bases and J lost 4, with 11 bases in between. The CDR3 extends over 14 amino acids. CDR3 amino acids: CASSIWDSTGELFF. CDR3 nucleotide sequence: TGTGCCAGCAGTATATGGGACTCCACCGGGGAGCTGTTTTTT.

The chain is built from TRBV10-3 and TRBJ2-5; D is undetermined. Trimming shortened V by 3 bases and J by 5 bases, and 7 bases separated the two germline ends. The CDR3 sequence is 12 residues long. Germline V lookup: CDR1 ENHRY, CDR2 SYGVKD. The chain's CDR3 is CAISERLETQYF. As DNA, the CDR3 is TGTGCCATCAGTGAAAGGTTGGAGACCCAGTACTTC.

The chain combines TRBV7-9 with TRBJ2-2; the D is unclear. The CDR3 runs 17 residues. The V and J ends lost 1 base and 0 bases respectively, with 12 bases between them. The germline V gene has CDR1 SEHNR and CDR2 FQNEAQ (reference sequence). CDR3 bases: TGTGCCAGCAGCTTAGTTCCCCCGTTCGCGAACACCGGGGAGCTGTTTTTT. It is translated as CASSLVPPFANTGELFF.

This clonotype was seen a few times. The rearrangement links TRBV12-3 or TRBV12-4 to TRBJ1-5; tentative D call: TRBD1 (6 bases). The V end was cut by 5 bases, the J end by 0 bases, with 17 bases between. CDR3 length equals 17 residues. CDR3: CASSRRRGGYSNQPQHF. As DNA, the CDR3 is TGTGCCAGCAGTCGGCGGCGGGGGGGCTATAGCAATCAGCCCCAGCATTTT.

In DNA, the CDR3 is TGTGCCAGCAGCTTTCCCCCCCAGGCACTCTCCTACGAGCAGTACTTC. It is translated as CASSFPPQALSYEQYF. The gene calls are TRBV7-2 and TRBJ2-7, with D hard to call. There are 16 residues in the CDR3. With 3 bases removed from V and 0 bases from J, the gap between germline ends came to 15 bases. Per the germline V gene, CDR1 is SGHTA and CDR2 is FQGNSA.

On this clonotype: An end of the junction differs from the germline gene, which may be a read error. The V call is TRBV7-7, the J call TRBJ2-6; possibly TRBD2 for D (5 bases). CDR1 is SSHAT and CDR2 is FNYEAQ in the germline V gene (reference sequence). CDR3 length: 15 amino acids. The CDR3 protein is CASSSREPGANVLTF. The CDR3 DNA sequence: TGTGCTAGCAGCAGTAGGGAGCCGGGGGCCAACGTCCTGACTTTC.

With respect to this clonotype: Sequence at one end of the junction differs from germline and may be a read error. The genes are TRBV19 and TRBJ1-6; 8 bases match TRBD1. Germline CDR1 is LNHDA and CDR2 is SQIVND (reference sequence). CDR3 size: 14 residues. The CDR3 sequence: CTSSTRTGNSPLHF. The CDR3 nucleotides read TGTACCAGTAGTACACGGACAGGGAATTCACCCCTCCACTTT.

Notes on this clonotype: The junction differs from germline at one of its ends, possibly a read error. The chain employs TRBV7-3 and TRBJ2-7, with D maybe TRBD2 (6 bases). Germline lookup yields CDR1 SGHTA and CDR2 FQGTGA. There are 16 residues in the CDR3. Written as DNA, the CDR3 is TGCGCCAGCAGCCGGGACTTTAGCGGAGCTTACAATGAGCAGTACTTC. Encoded protein: CASSRDFSGAYNEQYF.

This chain joins TRBV25-1 and TRBJ1-6; D is possibly TRBD1 (5 bases). Trimming left V 5 bases short and J 11 bases short, with 19 bases between. The CDR3 is made up of 15 amino acids. Germline V gene data show CDR1 as MGHDK and CDR2 as SYGVNS. This CDR3 reads CASSLSSRAGPPLHF. The CDR3 coding sequence is TGTGCCAGCAGTTTATCCTCCAGGGCGGGTCCACCCCTCCACTTT.

As for this clonotype: Since a much larger clone is just one base distant, this may be a read error. V and J are TRBV7-2 and TRBJ1-2; 7 bases are shared with TRBD1. The V gene's germline CDR1 is SGHTA and CDR2 FQGNSA. The CDR3 loop spans 13 amino acids. The junction had 8 bases not matched to a gene; V was cut back by 3 bases and J by 10 bases. The CDR3 loop is CASSFRGLDDYTF. The DNA for the CDR3 is TGTGCCAGCAGCTTTAGGGGGCTAGATGACTACACCTTC.

Many counts were recorded for this clonotype. The genes are TRBV9 and TRBJ1-3, with D maybe TRBD1 (6 bases). The CDR3 length is 15 residues. The V end lost 0 bases, the J end lost 2 bases, and 9 bases lay between the germline ends. Germline loops: CDR1 SGDLS, CDR2 YYNGEE. The CDR3: CASSVGGGPGNTIYF. The CDR3 DNA is TGTGCCAGCAGCGTAGGCGGGGGCCCTGGAAACACCATATATTTT.

The V gene is TRBV7-2, the J gene TRBJ2-5; D gene ambiguous. This CDR3 is 13 amino acids long. V lost 1 base and J lost 7, with 10 bases in between. Germline CDR1 is SGHTA and CDR2 is FQGNSA. CDR3 sequence reads: CASSLGVAGTQYF. The CDR3 DNA sequence: TGTGCCAGCAGCTTAGGGGTGGCAGGGACCCAGTACTTC.

This clonotype was observed a handful of times. The rearrangement links TRBV20-1 to TRBJ2-2; 10 positions agree with TRBD1. With 6 bases clipped from V and 5 bases from J, the junction kept 6 bases outside the gene matches. The CDR3 is 14 amino acids. The V gene's germline CDR1 is DFQATT and CDR2 SNEGSKA (reference sequence). Written as DNA, the CDR3 is TGCAGTGCGGGGACAGGGGCTGGGACCGGGGAGCTGTTTTTT. Its translation is CSAGTGAGTGELFF.

Regarding this clonotype: Given a much more abundant clone one base away, this may be a read error. V is TRBV19 and J is TRBJ2-5, with D possibly TRBD2 on 5 matching bases. CDR1 is LNHDA and CDR2 is SQIVND in the germline V gene (reference sequence). The CDR3 has 11 amino acids. The CDR3 DNA reads TGTGCCTCTAGGAATGGGGAGACCCATTACTTC. As protein: CASRNGETHYF.

This clonotype was seen more than once but under ten times. This chain joins TRBV12-3 or TRBV12-4 and TRBJ1-1; D is ambiguous. Trimming removed 5 bases from V and 1 base from J, with 14 bases in between. This CDR3 comprises 15 residues. As DNA, the CDR3 is TGTGCCAGCAGTCCCCGAGGCAATTCGAACACTGAAGCTTTCTTT. Translation: CASSPRGNSNTEAFF.

Details on this clonotype: This may be a read error: a much more frequent sequence differs by one nucleotide. The chain employs TRBV10-1 and TRBJ2-6; possibly TRBD1 for D (5 bases). The V end was cut by 8 bases, the J end by 0 bases, with 11 bases between. Per the germline V gene, CDR1 is WNHNN and CDR2 is SYGVQD (reference sequence). The CDR3 length is 15 residues. The CDR3 protein is CASSDNHSGANVLTF. The CDR3 DNA follows: TGCGCCAGCTCGGACAACCACTCTGGGGCCAACGTCCTGACTTTC.

About this clonotype itself: A much larger clone is a single base away; this may be a read error. This is likely a read error, given that the CDR3 carries no conserved phenylalanine or tryptophan at its end. The V and J genes are TRBV19 and TRBJ1-2, with D possibly TRBD1 on 5 matching bases. Germline CDR1 reads LNHDA; CDR2 reads SQIVND (reference sequence). This CDR3 contains 13 residues. V was shortened by 5 bases and J by 4 bases, with 11 bases between the two germline ends. The DNA of the CDR3 is TGTGCCAGTAGTTTACGTGGGACCTATGGCTACACCCTC. It codes for CASSLRGTYGYTL.

About this clonotype: Because it lacks the conserved phenylalanine or tryptophan at the end, this CDR3 is likely a read error. The CDR3 spells CASSLLGTGDNQPQHL. In DNA, the CDR3 is TGTGCCAGCAGCCTCCTGGGGACAGGGGACAATCAGCCCCAGCATCTT. The V and J genes are TRBV7-9 and TRBJ1-5, with TRBD1 identical over 10 bases. With V trimmed by 5 bases and J by 3 bases, 7 bases remained unmatched. CDR3 length: 16 residues. Germline values: CDR1 SEHNR, CDR2 FQNEAQ (reference sequence).

Concerning this clonotype itself: Possible read error: a much larger clone is one base away. The chain joins TRBV7-2 to TRBJ1-6; tentatively, D is TRBD1 (6 bases). The CDR3 covers 17 residues. The V end lost 8 bases, the J end lost 0 bases, and 17 bases lay between the germline ends. Looked up from germline, CDR1 is SGHTA and CDR2 is FQGNSA. CDR3 sequence reads: CASPQTGASSYNSPLHF. Here the CDR3 DNA reads TGTGCCAGCCCCCAGACAGGCGCTAGCTCCTATAATTCACCCCTCCACTTT. The whole variable domain, filled in from reference TRBV7-2 and TRBJ1-6, reads GAGVSQSPSNKVTEKGKDVELRCDPISGHTALYWYRQSLGQGLEFLIYFQGNSAPDKSGLPSDRFSAERTGGSVSTLTIQRTQQEDSAVYLCASPQTGASSYNSPLHFGNGTRLTVT.